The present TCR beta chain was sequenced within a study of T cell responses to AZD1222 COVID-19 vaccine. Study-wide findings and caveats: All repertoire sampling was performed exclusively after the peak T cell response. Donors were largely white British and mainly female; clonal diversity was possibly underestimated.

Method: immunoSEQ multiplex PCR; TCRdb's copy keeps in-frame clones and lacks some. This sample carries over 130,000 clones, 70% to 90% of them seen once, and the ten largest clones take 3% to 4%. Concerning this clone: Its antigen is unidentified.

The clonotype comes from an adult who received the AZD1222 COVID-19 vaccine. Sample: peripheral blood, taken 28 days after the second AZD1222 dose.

For the CDR3, the DNA is TGCGCCAGCAGCCAAGAGGAATCTCGACCGCCGGGCGGCAATCAGCCCCAGCATTTT. Amino acids: CASSQEESRPPGGNQPQHF. The chain links TRBV4-1 to TRBJ1-5; D unclear. Per the germline V gene, CDR1 is MGHRA and CDR2 is YSYEKL. Trimming cost V 0 bases and J 2 bases, with 20 bases left between them. The CDR3 consists of 19 residues.